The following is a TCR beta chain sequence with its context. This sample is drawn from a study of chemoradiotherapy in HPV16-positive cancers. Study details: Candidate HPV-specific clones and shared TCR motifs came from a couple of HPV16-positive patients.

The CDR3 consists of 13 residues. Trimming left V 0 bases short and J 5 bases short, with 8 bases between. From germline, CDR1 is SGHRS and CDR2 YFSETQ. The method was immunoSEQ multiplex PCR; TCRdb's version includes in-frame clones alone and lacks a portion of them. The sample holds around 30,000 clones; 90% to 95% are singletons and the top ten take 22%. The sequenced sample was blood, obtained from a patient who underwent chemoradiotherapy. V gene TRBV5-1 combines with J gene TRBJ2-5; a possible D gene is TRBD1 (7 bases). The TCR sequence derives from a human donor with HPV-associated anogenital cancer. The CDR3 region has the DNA TGCGCCAGCAGCTTGGCAGGGGGGGAGACCCAGTACTTC. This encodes CASSLAGGETQYF.